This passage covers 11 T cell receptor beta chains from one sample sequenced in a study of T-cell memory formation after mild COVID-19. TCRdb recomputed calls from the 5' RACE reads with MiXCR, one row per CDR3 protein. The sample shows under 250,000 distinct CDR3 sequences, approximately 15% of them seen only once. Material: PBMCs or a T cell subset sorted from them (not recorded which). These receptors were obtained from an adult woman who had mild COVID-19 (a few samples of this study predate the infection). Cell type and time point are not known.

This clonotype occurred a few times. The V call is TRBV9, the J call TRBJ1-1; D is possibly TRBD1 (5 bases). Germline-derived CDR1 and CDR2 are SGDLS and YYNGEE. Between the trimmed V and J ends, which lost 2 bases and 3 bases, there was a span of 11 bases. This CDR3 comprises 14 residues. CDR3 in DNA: TGTGCCAGCAGCGTTTCGTCGGGGGACACTGAAGCTTTCTTT. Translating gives CASSVSSGDTEAFF.

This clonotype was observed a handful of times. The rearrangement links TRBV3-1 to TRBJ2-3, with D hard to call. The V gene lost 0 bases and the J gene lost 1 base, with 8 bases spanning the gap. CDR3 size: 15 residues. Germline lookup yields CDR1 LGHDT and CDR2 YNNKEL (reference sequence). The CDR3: CASSQDRLGTDTQYF. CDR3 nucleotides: TGTGCCAGCAGCCAAGACAGGTTGGGCACAGATACGCAGTATTTT.

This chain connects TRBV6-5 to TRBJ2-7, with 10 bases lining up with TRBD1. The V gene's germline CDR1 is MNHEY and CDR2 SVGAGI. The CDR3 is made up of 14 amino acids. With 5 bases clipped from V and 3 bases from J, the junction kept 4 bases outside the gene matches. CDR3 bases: TGTGCCAGCAGTAAACGGGACAGGGGCTACGAGCAGTACTTC. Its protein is CASSKRDRGYEQYF.

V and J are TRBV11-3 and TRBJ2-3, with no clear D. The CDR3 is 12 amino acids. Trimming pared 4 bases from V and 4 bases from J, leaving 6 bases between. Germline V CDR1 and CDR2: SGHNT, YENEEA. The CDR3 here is CASSSGPDTQYF. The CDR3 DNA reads TGTGCCAGCAGCTCCGGGCCAGATACGCAGTATTTT.

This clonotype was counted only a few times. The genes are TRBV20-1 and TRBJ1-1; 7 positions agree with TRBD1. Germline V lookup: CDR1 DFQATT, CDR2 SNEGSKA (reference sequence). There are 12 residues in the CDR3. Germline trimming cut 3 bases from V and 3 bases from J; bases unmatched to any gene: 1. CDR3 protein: CSARGQHTEAFF. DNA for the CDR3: TGCAGTGCTAGGGGACAGCACACTGAAGCTTTCTTT.

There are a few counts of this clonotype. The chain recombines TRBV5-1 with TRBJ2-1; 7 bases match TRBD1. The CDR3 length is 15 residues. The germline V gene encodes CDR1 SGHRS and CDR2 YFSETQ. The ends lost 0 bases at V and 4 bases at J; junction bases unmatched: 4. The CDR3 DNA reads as TGCGCCAGCAGCTTGGGGGGGACAGCGTACAATGAGCAGTTCTTC. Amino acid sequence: CASSLGGTAYNEQFF.

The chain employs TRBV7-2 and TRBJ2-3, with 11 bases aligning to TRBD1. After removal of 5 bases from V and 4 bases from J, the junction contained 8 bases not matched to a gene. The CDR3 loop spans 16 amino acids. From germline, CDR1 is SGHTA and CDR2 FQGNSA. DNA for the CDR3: TGTGCCAGCAGCCAAACCGGGACAGGGGGTCCAGATACGCAGTATTTT. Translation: CASSQTGTGGPDTQYF.

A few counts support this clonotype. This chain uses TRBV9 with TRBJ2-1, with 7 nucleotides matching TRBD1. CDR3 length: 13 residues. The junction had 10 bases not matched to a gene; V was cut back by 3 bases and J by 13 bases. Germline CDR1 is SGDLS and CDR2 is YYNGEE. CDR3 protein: CASSAQDRVGQFF. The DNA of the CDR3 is TGTGCCAGCAGCGCCCAAGACAGGGTTGGTCAGTTCTTC.

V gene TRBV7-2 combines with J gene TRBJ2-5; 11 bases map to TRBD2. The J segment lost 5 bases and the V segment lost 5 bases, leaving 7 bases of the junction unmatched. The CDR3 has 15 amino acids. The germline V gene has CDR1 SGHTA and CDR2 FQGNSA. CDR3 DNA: TGTGCCAGCAGCGAAACTAGCGGGAGCTGGGAGACCCAGTACTTC. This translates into CASSETSGSWETQYF. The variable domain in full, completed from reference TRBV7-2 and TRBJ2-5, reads GAGVSQSPSNKVTEKGKDVELRCDPISGHTALYWYRQSLGQGLEFLIYFQGNSAPDKSGLPSDRFSAERTGGSVSTLTIQRTQQEDSAVYLCASSETSGSWETQYFGPGTRLLVL.

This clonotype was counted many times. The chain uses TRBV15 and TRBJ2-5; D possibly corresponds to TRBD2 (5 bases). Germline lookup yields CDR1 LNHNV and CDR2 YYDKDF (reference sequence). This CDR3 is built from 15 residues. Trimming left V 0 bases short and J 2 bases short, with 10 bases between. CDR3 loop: CATSRDPGKQETQYF. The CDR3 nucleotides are TGTGCCACCAGCAGAGATCCCGGGAAACAAGAGACCCAGTACTTC.

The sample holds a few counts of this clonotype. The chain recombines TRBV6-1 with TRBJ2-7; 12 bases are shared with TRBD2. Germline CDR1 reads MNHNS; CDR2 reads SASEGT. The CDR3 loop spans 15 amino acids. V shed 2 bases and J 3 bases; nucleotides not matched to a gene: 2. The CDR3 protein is CASSERTSGNYEQYF. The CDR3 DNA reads TGTGCCAGCAGTGAAAGGACTAGCGGGAACTACGAGCAGTACTTC.